Following are 2 T cell receptor beta chains from one sample sequenced in a study of PD-L1 blockade in urothelial cancer. Clones were sequenced by immunoSEQ multiplex PCR, and TCRdb holds only the in-frame ones, with some missing. The sample shows tens of thousands of clones, roughly 84% of them seen only once. As for time point: peripheral blood 6 weeks after treatment start. The sample consisted of PBMCs, taken around atezolizumab (anti-PD-L1) treatment. These TCRs come from a man in his 70s with urothelial cancer.

This clone was seen only a few times. J is TRBJ2-5 and V is TRBV5-4; 13 bases agree with TRBD2. The CDR3 extends over 16 amino acids. The junction had 3 bases not matched to a gene; V was cut back by 3 bases and J by 1 base. Germline CDR1 reads SGHNT; CDR2 reads YYREEE (reference sequence). The CDR3 coding sequence is TGTGCCAGCAGCTACGGGACTAGCGGGGTCCAAGAGACCCAGTACTTC. Its translation is CASSYGTSGVQETQYF.

CDR3 DNA sequence: TGTGCCAGCAGTACAACCGGGACAGGGGATGACACCGGGGAGCTGTTTTTT. It encodes CASSTTGTGDDTGELFF. The J gene is TRBJ2-2, the V gene TRBV28; TRBD1 aligns across 10 bases. The V and J ends lost 5 bases and 3 bases, in that order; junction bases with no gene match: 9. Germline V gives CDR1 MDHEN, CDR2 SYDVKM. The CDR3 extends over 17 amino acids.